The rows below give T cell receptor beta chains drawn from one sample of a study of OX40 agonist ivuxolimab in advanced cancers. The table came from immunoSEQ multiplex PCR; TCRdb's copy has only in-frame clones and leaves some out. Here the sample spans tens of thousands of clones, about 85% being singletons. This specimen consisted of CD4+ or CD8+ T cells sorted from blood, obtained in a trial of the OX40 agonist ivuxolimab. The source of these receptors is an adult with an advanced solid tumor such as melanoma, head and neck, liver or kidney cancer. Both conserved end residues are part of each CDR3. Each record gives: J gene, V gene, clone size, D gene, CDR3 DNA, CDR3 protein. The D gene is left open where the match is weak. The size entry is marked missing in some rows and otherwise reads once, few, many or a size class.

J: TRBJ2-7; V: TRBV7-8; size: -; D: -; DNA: TGTGCCAGCAGCTTACTCGGGACCCTATTAGATGAGCAGTACTTC; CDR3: CASSLLGTLLDEQYF
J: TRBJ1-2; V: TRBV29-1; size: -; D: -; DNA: TGCAGCGTTGAAGGGAGGACGGGGGCTGTGGGCTACACCTTC; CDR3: CSVEGRTGAVGYTF
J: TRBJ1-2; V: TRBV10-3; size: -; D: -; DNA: TGTGCCATCGCCTACCAACAGGGAGATGGCTACACCTTC; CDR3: CAIAYQQGDGYTF
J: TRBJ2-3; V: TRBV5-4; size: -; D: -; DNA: TGTGCCAGCAGCTTGCAGCAGCCCTACACAGATACGCAGTATTTT; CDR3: CASSLQQPYTDTQYF
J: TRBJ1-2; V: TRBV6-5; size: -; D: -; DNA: TGTGCCAGCAGTTACTCCCCCGGGTTAACGGAAGGCTACACCTTC; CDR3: CASSYSPGLTEGYTF
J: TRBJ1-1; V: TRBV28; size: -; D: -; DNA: TGTGCCAGCAGAGGACAGAAAGGAAAAGCTTTCTTT; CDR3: CASRGQKGKAFF
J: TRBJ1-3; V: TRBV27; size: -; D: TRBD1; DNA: TGTGCCAGCAGTGCCCCTCCGACAGGGATCGCGGGAAACACCATATATTTT; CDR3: CASSAPPTGIAGNTIYF
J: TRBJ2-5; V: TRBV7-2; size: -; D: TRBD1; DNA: TGTGCCAGCAGCTCGTTGACAGGGATAGAGACCCAGTACTTC; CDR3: CASSSLTGIETQYF
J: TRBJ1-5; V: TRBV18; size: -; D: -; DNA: TGTGCCAGCTCACCCCGGGGGAGTCTGGGCAATCAGCCCCAGCATTTT; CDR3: CASSPRGSLGNQPQHF
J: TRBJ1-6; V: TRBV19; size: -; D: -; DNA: TGTGCCAGTAGTCCCGGGACCGATTCACCCCTCCACTTT; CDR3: CASSPGTDSPLHF
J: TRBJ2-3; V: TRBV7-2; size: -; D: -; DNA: TGTGCCAGCAGCTTAGTCGGGGGGGCAGGGGGAATAGATACGCAGTATTTT; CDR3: CASSLVGGAGGIDTQYF
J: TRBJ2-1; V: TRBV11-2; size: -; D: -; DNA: TGTGCCAGCAGCTTAGATTGGGCAGATGAGCAGTTCTTC; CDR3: CASSLDWADEQFF
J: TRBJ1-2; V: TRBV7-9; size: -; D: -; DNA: TGTGCCAGCAGCTTATCTCTACCCAGAGAGGGCTACACCTTC; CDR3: CASSLSLPREGYTF
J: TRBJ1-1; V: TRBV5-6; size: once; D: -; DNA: TGTGCCAGCAGCTTGCCGAATTCGGACACTGAAGCTTTCTTT; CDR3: CASSLPNSDTEAFF
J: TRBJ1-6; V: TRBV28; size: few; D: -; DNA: TGTGCCAGCAGTTTATATCTGGCAGGGGCAAGAGGTTCACCCCTCCACTTT; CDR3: CASSLYLAGARGSPLHF
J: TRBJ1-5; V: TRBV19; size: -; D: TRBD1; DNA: TGTGCCAGTCTTAATGACAGGGAACCTAATCAGCCCCAGCATTTT; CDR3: CASLNDREPNQPQHF
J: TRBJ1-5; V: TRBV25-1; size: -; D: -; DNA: TGTGCCAGCAGTGAATTGGCGGGACACCAGACACGGCCCCAGCATTTT; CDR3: CASSELAGHQTRPQHF
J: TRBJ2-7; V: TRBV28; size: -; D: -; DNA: TGTGCCAGCAGTTTGTGGTGGATTTCGGGCGAGCAGTACTTC; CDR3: CASSLWWISGEQYF
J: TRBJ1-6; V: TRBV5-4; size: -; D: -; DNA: TGTGCCAGCAGCTTGGCAAGGGATCATTCACCCCTCCACTTT; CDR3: CASSLARDHSPLHF
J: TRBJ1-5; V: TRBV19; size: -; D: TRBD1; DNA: TGTGCCAGTCAAGGACAGGGGAGGCAGCCCCAGCATTTT; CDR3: CASQGQGRQPQHF
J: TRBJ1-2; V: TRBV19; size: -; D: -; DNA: TGTGCCAGTAGTAAAGAGCCCCCCGGGCGTAACTATGGCTACACCTTC; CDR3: CASSKEPPGRNYGYTF
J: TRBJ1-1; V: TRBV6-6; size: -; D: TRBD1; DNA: TGTGCCAGCACAACGAACGACAGGGTGTTGGGAGCTTTCTTT; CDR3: CASTTNDRVLGAFF
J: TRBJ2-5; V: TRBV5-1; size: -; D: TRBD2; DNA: TGCGCCAGCAGCCCTGGGACTAGCGACGAAGAGACCCAGTACTTC; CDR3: CASSPGTSDEETQYF
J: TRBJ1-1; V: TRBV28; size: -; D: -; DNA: TGTGCCAGCAGTTTCTACAGGACAGAGAACACTGAAGCTTTCTTT; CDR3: CASSFYRTENTEAFF
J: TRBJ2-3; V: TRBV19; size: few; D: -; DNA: TGTGCCAGTAGTATCGGGGGATCAAAAACAGATACGCAGTATTTT; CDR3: CASSIGGSKTDTQYF
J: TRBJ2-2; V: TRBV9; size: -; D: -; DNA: TGTGCCAGCAGCTCGGGACTCCGAGCCGGGGAGCTGTTTTTT; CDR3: CASSSGLRAGELFF
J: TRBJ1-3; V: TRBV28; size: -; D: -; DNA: TGTGCCAGCGTCGATACTGGAAACACCATATATTTT; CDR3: CASVDTGNTIYF
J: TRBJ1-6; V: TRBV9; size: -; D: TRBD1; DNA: TGTGCCAGCAGCGCCGGGACAGGGAATAATTCACCCCTCCACTTT; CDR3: CASSAGTGNNSPLHF
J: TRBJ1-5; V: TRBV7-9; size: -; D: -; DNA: TGTGCCAGCAGCTTAGCCGGAGGGAGTCAGCCCCAGCATTTT; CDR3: CASSLAGGSQPQHF
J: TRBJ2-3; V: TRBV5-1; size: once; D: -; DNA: TGCGCCAGCAGCCCCAGGCTAGCGATCACAGATACGCAGTATTTT; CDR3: CASSPRLAITDTQYF